The clone carrying this T cell receptor beta chain was counted only a few times. The data were obtained in a study of blood T cell repertoires in COVID-19. Turning to the study itself: PBMCs, B-cell-depleted T cells, or T cells were the source of the cDNA or gDNA that made up the material.

Looked up from germline, CDR1 is SGDLS and CDR2 is YYNGEE. CDR3 length: 17 residues. V lost 4 bases and J lost 2, with 19 bases in between. Generated by immunoSEQ multiplex PCR, the TCRdb table keeps only in-frame clones and is missing some. The table has 35,000 to 50,000 clones, 91% seen once. Sequencing input: peripheral blood. The receptor's source is a woman aged 25 to 39 in a cohort sampled during active COVID-19. The gene calls are TRBV9 and TRBJ2-4, with a tentative D call TRBD2 (6 bases). Here the CDR3 reads CASSYREEIGPKNIQYF. The CDR3 bases are TGTGCCAGCAGCTATAGGGAGGAAATTGGGCCCAAAAACATTCAGTACTTC.